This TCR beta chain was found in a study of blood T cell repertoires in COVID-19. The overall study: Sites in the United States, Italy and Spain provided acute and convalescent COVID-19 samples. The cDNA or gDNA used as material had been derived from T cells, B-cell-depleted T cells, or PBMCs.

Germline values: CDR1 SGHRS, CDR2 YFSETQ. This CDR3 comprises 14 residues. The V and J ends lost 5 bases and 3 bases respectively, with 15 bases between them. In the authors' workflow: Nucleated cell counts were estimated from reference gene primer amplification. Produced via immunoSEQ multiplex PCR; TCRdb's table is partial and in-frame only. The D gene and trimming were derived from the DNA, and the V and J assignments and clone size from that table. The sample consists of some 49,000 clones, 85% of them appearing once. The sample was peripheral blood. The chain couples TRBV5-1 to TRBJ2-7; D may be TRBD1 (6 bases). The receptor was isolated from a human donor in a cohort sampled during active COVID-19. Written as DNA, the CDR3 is TGCGCCAGCAGTTCGGGACAACCCGTCTACGAGCAGTACTTC. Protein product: CASSSGQPVYEQYF.